A selection of T cell receptor beta chains follows, all from one sample in a study of post-analysis software for immune sequencing data. A single record per CDR3 protein comes from TCRdb applying MiXCR to the PCR reads. The sample carries about 540,000 distinct CDR3 sequences, around 34% recorded once. Sequenced sample: blood. The receptors come from a girl aged 2-17 years with multiple sclerosis. The CDR3 runs from the conserved cysteine through the conserved F or W. The order of the fields is D gene, J gene, clone size, V gene, CDR3 DNA, CDR3 protein. A D gene is named only where the DNA matches it firmly. The listing skips clone size in some rows; elsewhere it reads once, few, many or a size class.

-	TRBJ2-1	-	TRBV20-1	TGCAGTGCTATCTCGGGGGTAACCTACAATGAGCAGTTCTTC	CSAISGVTYNEQFF
-	TRBJ1-2	-	TRBV9	TGTGCCAGCAGCATCGACAGCTACTATGGCTACACCTTC	CASSIDSYYGYTF
-	TRBJ2-3	few	TRBV10-2	TGCGCCAGCGGGGGGATACTAGTGGGCACAGATACGCAGTATTTT	CASGGILVGTDTQYF
TRBD2	TRBJ2-1	-	TRBV4-2	TGTGCCAGCGGTAACTCCGGGACTAGCGGCGATGAGCAGTTCTTC	CASGNSGTSGDEQFF
TRBD1	TRBJ1-1	-	TRBV7-3	TGTGCCAGCAGCGAACAGGGGGGGGGGCACACTGAAGCTTTCTTT	CASSEQGGGHTEAFF
TRBD2	TRBJ2-5	-	TRBV9	TGTGCCAGCAGCCGACTCGGGACTACCGAAGAGACCCAGTACTTC	CASSRLGTTEETQYF
-	TRBJ2-3	few	TRBV4-1	TGCGCCAGCAGCCAGGTCAACGGGGATACGCAGTATTTT	CASSQVNGDTQYF
-	TRBJ2-1	-	TRBV20-1	TGCAGTGCTGCGGGGCAACTCAATGAGCAGTTCTTC	CSAAGQLNEQFF
TRBD1	TRBJ1-5	-	TRBV28	TGTGCCAGCAGTACCGTTAGGCCCGATACAGGGGGCAATAGCAATCAGCCCCAGCATTTT	CASSTVRPDTGGNSNQPQHF
-	TRBJ1-1	few	TRBV5-1	TGCGCCAGCCGTCACCCCAAGGGAGGGGTGAACACTGAAGCTTTCTTT	CASRHPKGGVNTEAFF
-	TRBJ1-1	-	TRBV10-3	TGTGCCATCAGCGCCGCCTTCACAGTGAACACTGAAGCTTTCTTT	CAISAAFTVNTEAFF
-	TRBJ1-1	few	TRBV5-1	TGCGCCAGCAGCTTGCGGGGCGGAGGCATGAACACTGAAGCTTTCTTT	CASSLRGGGMNTEAFF
-	TRBJ2-6	-	TRBV3-1	TGTGCCAGCAGCCAAGATGGGGCAGGGCTCTCTGGGGCCAACGTCCTGACTTTC	CASSQDGAGLSGANVLTF
TRBD2	TRBJ2-4	many	TRBV11-2	TGTGCCAGCAGCACGCTCCGGACTAGGCATAATAAAAACATTCAGTACTTC	CASSTLRTRHNKNIQYF
-	TRBJ1-5	few	TRBV12-3/TRBV12-4	TGTGCCAGCAGTCCCGAGGCTGGGTTTAGCAATCAGCCCCAGCATTTT	CASSPEAGFSNQPQHF
-	TRBJ2-1	-	TRBV7-9	TGTGCCAGCAGCAACGGGGGCGGGGAGCAGTTCTTC	CASSNGGGEQFF
-	TRBJ1-6	-	TRBV6-1	TGTGCCAGCACCCGAGCGGGACGGTGCTCCTATAATTCACCCCTCCACTTT	CASTRAGRCSYNSPLHF
TRBD1	TRBJ2-4	-	TRBV25-1	TGTGCCAGCAGTGAATATGGGGACAGGAGGGACATTCAGTACTTC	CASSEYGDRRDIQYF
-	TRBJ1-6	-	TRBV20-1	TGCAGTGCTGGCCAGGAGGTGGGCTATAATTCACCCCTCCACTTT	CSAGQEVGYNSPLHF
-	TRBJ2-5	few	TRBV18	TGTGCCAGCTCACCACGCGAGCTGACCCAGTACTTC	CASSPRELTQYF
TRBD1	TRBJ1-2	few	TRBV12-3/TRBV12-4	TGTGCCAACAGACTGACCGGGACAGTTGGCTACACCTTC	CANRLTGTVGYTF
TRBD1	TRBJ1-4	-	TRBV7-2	TGTGCCAGCAGGAGGACAGGGCCATCTAATGAAAAACTGTTTTTT	CASRRTGPSNEKLFF
TRBD1	TRBJ2-3	-	TRBV11-2	TGTGCCAGCAGCTTAGGTTTACTGGGACAGGGCGGACGAGCGGCCCACACAGATACGCAGTATTTT	CASSLGLLGQGGRAAHTDTQYF
TRBD2	TRBJ2-7	-	TRBV7-8	TGTGCCAGCAGCCCCTCCCGAGGGGAGCGGGGGGACGGCCATGAGCAGTACTTC	CASSPSRGERGDGHEQYF
-	TRBJ2-1	-	TRBV29-1	TGCAGCGACATTTCAAGGGACGCCTCCTACAATGAGCAGTTCTTC	CSDISRDASYNEQFF
-	TRBJ1-5	-	TRBV28	TGTGCCAGCAGTCCCGAAAAAACATATCAGCCCCAGCATTTT	CASSPEKTYQPQHF
TRBD2	TRBJ2-1	-	TRBV2	TGTGCCAGCAGTGTCACTAGCGGGGGCCGGGGGAATGAGCAGTTCTTC	CASSVTSGGRGNEQFF
TRBD1	TRBJ1-2	few	TRBV20-1	TGCAGTGCGGGACAGGGTACAGGCGGCTACACCTTC	CSAGQGTGGYTF
-	TRBJ2-5	-	TRBV9	TGTGCCAGCAGCGTAGGCTGGGGACAAGAGACCCAGTACTTC	CASSVGWGQETQYF
TRBD1	TRBJ1-6	few	TRBV7-8	TGTGCCAGCAGCTCGAGACAAGGCAGGGGGGATTCACCCCTCCACTTT	CASSSRQGRGDSPLHF
TRBD1	TRBJ2-5	many	TRBV27	TGTGCCAGCAGTTGGACAGGGGTAGAGACCCAGTACTTC	CASSWTGVETQYF
-	TRBJ2-3	few	TRBV4-1	TGCGCCAGCAGCCCGGAAGGGGGATGGGATACGCAGTATTTT	CASSPEGGWDTQYF
TRBD2	TRBJ2-1	once	TRBV12-3/TRBV12-4	TGTGCCAGCACCCACCAGCGGGGGGGCTACAATGAGCAGTTCTTC	CASTHQRGGYNEQFF
TRBD2	TRBJ2-1	many	TRBV4-2	TGTGCCAGCAGCCAAGTGGCGGGGGGCCTCAATGAGCAGTTCTTC	CASSQVAGGLNEQFF
-	TRBJ1-2	once	TRBV12-3/TRBV12-4	TGTGCCAGCAGAATGGACGACTATGGCTACACCTTC	CASRMDDYGYTF
TRBD2	TRBJ2-3	few	TRBV5-1	TGCGCCAGCAGCCCTGGGGGGACTAGCGGGGGAGGAGATACGCAGTATTTT	CASSPGGTSGGGDTQYF
-	TRBJ2-1	-	TRBV5-1	TGCGCCAGCAGCTTGGGGAGCGGCGCCGGGGACGAGCAGTTCTTC	CASSLGSGAGDEQFF
-	TRBJ2-1	few	TRBV5-1	TGCGCCAGCAGCTTAAGGGATGTGGATGAGCAGTTCTTC	CASSLRDVDEQFF
TRBD2	TRBJ2-3	few	TRBV6-6	TGTGCCGGAGGGGGGAGCGGGGGGGTCACAGATACGCAGTATTTT	CAGGGSGGVTDTQYF
-	TRBJ2-3	-	TRBV5-1	TGCGCCAGCAAGGGGCGGGCAAGCACAGATACGCAGTATTTT	CASKGRASTDTQYF
-	TRBJ1-6	-	TRBV7-8	TGTGCCAGCAGCTTAGATTGGGGGCGTGGTTCACCCCTCCACTTT	CASSLDWGRGSPLHF
-	TRBJ1-2	few	TRBV6-6	TGTGCCAGCATCGGGGGCATCTATGGCTACACCTTC	CASIGGIYGYTF
-	TRBJ1-2	-	TRBV9	TGTGCCAGCAGCGTAAACGGACAGCGCTTAGGCTACACCTTC	CASSVNGQRLGYTF
-	TRBJ1-6	few	TRBV3-1	TGTGCCAGCAGCCCTATGGATAATTCACCCCTCCACTTT	CASSPMDNSPLHF
-	TRBJ1-5	few	TRBV7-8	TGTGCCAGCAGCCCACTACTCGGCGGCGATCAGCCCCAGCATTTT	CASSPLLGGDQPQHF
-	TRBJ2-1	-	TRBV5-1	TGCGCCAGCAGCTTGGGTGTGGGGGCTTCTGGGTACGAGCAGTTCTTC	CASSLGVGASGYEQFF
-	TRBJ2-5	few	TRBV6-6	TGTGCCAGCAGTTACTCGGGCGGTAGAGGACAGCTCGAGACCCAGTACTTC	CASSYSGGRGQLETQYF
-	TRBJ2-6	-	TRBV5-1	TGCGCCAGCAGCGGCGGAGCAAATTCTGGGGCCAACGTCCTGACTTTC	CASSGGANSGANVLTF
-	TRBJ2-3	-	TRBV11-2	TGTGCCAGCAGCCGACTATCTAGAAATACGCAGTATTTT	CASSRLSRNTQYF
TRBD1	TRBJ1-6	many	TRBV20-1	TGCAGTGCTAGGACGGGGACAGAGAATTCACCCCTCCACTTT	CSARTGTENSPLHF
TRBD2	TRBJ2-3	-	TRBV5-1	TGCGCCAGCAGCTTGGAAGGACTAGCGGGGGACCTAGATACGCAGTATTTT	CASSLEGLAGDLDTQYF
TRBD1	TRBJ2-7	few	TRBV5-6	TGTGCCAGCAGCTTGGCCGGACAGGGGGGAGAGACCCGGTACTTC	CASSLAGQGGETRYF
-	TRBJ1-3	few	TRBV4-1	TGCGCCAGCAGCCAAGTTGGAAACACCATATATTTT	CASSQVGNTIYF
-	TRBJ1-4	-	TRBV5-6	TGTGCCAGCAGCTTTTTTCAGGACCGTCTTAATGAAAAACTGTTTTTT	CASSFFQDRLNEKLFF
-	TRBJ1-1	-	TRBV10-3	TGTGCCAGCCGGAAGGAGGGCGTGAACACTGAAGCTTTCTTT	CASRKEGVNTEAFF
-	TRBJ2-4	-	TRBV18	TGTGCCAGCTCACCCAACGCTCAGGGCGACATTCAGTACTTC	CASSPNAQGDIQYF
-	TRBJ2-3	-	TRBV5-1	TGCGCCAGCAGCTCGGGGACTCCCCAAGATACGCAGTATTTT	CASSSGTPQDTQYF
-	TRBJ1-5	few	TRBV15	TGTGCCACCAGCAGAGCGGGGGACCGGGATCAGCCCCAGCATTTT	CATSRAGDRDQPQHF